The rows below give T cell receptor beta chains drawn from one sample of a study of cytomegalovirus exposure and HLA in healthy donors. Assay: immunoSEQ multiplex PCR; the TCRdb copy retains only in-frame clones and omits some. The profile shows over 120,000 clones, 8.5% to 10% of them singletons. The material sequenced was PBMCs. These receptors all stem from a man aged 45-65 years in good health and CMV-seronegative. CDR3s include the opening cysteine and the closing phenylalanine or tryptophan. The D gene is left open where the match is weak. The listing skips clone size in some rows; elsewhere it reads once, few, many or a size class.

CDR3: CASSSGLAGLNEQFF
DNA: TGCGCCAGCAGCTCCGGACTAGCGGGCCTTAATGAGCAGTTCTTC
J: TRBJ2-1
D: TRBD2
size: .
V: TRBV5-1

CDR3: CASTGLAGNEQFF
DNA: TGTGCCAGCACTGGACTAGCGGGAAATGAGCAGTTCTTC
J: TRBJ2-1
D: TRBD2
size: .
V: TRBV6-5

CDR3: CASSPSESWGYTF
DNA: TGTGCCAGCAGCCCATCGGAGTCTTGGGGCTACACCTTC
J: TRBJ1-2
D: .
size: few
V: TRBV7-9

CDR3: CASSPRTSGSGETQYF
DNA: TGTGCCAGTAGTCCCCGGACTAGCGGGAGTGGAGAGACCCAGTACTTC
J: TRBJ2-5
D: TRBD2
size: few
V: TRBV19

CDR3: CASSPPTGSGETQYF
DNA: TGTGCCAGCAGTCCCCCGACAGGATCGGGGGAGACCCAGTACTTC
J: TRBJ2-5
D: .
size: .
V: TRBV28

CDR3: CAWSEFRGSNQPQHF
DNA: TGTGCCTGGAGTGAGTTCAGGGGAAGCAATCAGCCCCAGCATTTT
J: TRBJ1-5
D: .
size: .
V: TRBV30

CDR3: CSVVGQGAGEQYF
DNA: TGCAGCGTTGTGGGACAGGGGGCTGGAGAGCAGTACTTC
J: TRBJ2-7
D: TRBD1
size: .
V: TRBV29-1

CDR3: CASSLTSGGWETQYF
DNA: TGTGCCAGCAGCCTGACTAGCGGGGGGTGGGAGACCCAGTACTTC
J: TRBJ2-5
D: TRBD2
size: .
V: TRBV7-6

CDR3: CASSPGTSDYNEQFF
DNA: TGTGCCAGCAGTCCCGGGACTAGCGACTACAATGAGCAGTTCTTC
J: TRBJ2-1
D: TRBD2
size: .
V: TRBV7-3

CDR3: CASSAYRGPNYGYTF
DNA: TGTGCCAGCAGCGCCTACAGGGGGCCGAACTATGGCTACACCTTC
J: TRBJ1-2
D: TRBD1
size: .
V: TRBV7-9

CDR3: CASMAGGRTDTQYF
DNA: TGCGCCAGCATGGCGGGGGGACGCACAGATACGCAGTATTTT
J: TRBJ2-3
D: TRBD2
size: few
V: TRBV5-1

CDR3: CAWSDPGQVPSDEQYF
DNA: TGTGCCTGGAGTGACCCCGGACAGGTTCCCTCCGACGAGCAGTACTTC
J: TRBJ2-7
D: TRBD1
size: many
V: TRBV30

CDR3: CASKGSPGDTQYF
DNA: TGCGCCAGCAAGGGCAGCCCGGGGGATACGCAGTATTTT
J: TRBJ2-3
D: .
size: few
V: TRBV10-1

CDR3: CASTPTGTGSYEQYF
DNA: TGTGCCAGCACCCCGACAGGGACAGGATCCTACGAGCAGTACTTC
J: TRBJ2-7
D: TRBD1
size: .
V: TRBV27

CDR3: CASNLQNQGSEAFF
DNA: TGTGCCAGCAATCTGCAAAACCAGGGGTCTGAAGCTTTCTTT
J: TRBJ1-1
D: .
size: .
V: TRBV6-1

CDR3: CASGARTTNEKLFF
DNA: TGTGCCAGCGGAGCCCGGACAACTAATGAAAAACTGTTTTTT
J: TRBJ1-4
D: .
size: few
V: TRBV11-2

CDR3: CASSGSSDYYGYTF
DNA: TGTGCCAGCAGTGGGAGCAGCGACTACTATGGCTACACCTTC
J: TRBJ1-2
D: .
size: .
V: TRBV7-2

CDR3: CASSPDRDSLYGYTF
DNA: TGTGCCAGCAGCCCCGACCGGGACAGCCTCTATGGCTACACCTTC
J: TRBJ1-2
D: TRBD1
size: .
V: TRBV5-4

CDR3: CASSIKGANGYTF
DNA: TGTGCCAGTAGTATAAAGGGGGCGAATGGCTACACCTTC
J: TRBJ1-2
D: TRBD1
size: few
V: TRBV19

CDR3: CASREGQRLTYEQYF
DNA: TGTGCCAGCAGGGAAGGACAGAGGCTAACCTACGAGCAGTACTTC
J: TRBJ2-7
D: .
size: .
V: TRBV28

CDR3: CAWSLGTGTADTQYF
DNA: TGTGCCTGGAGCTTAGGGACAGGGACCGCAGATACGCAGTATTTT
J: TRBJ2-3
D: TRBD1
size: .
V: TRBV30

CDR3: CASSISGGRGSRETQYF
DNA: TGTGCCAGTAGTATATCGGGCGGGAGGGGAAGTAGGGAGACCCAGTACTTC
J: TRBJ2-5
D: TRBD2
size: .
V: TRBV19

CDR3: CASSQLAGVVDTQYF
DNA: TGCGCCAGCAGCCAGCTAGCGGGAGTCGTAGATACGCAGTATTTT
J: TRBJ2-3
D: TRBD2
size: few
V: TRBV4-1

CDR3: CAIGSGTSTDTQYF
DNA: TGTGCCATCGGCAGCGGGACTAGCACAGATACGCAGTATTTT
J: TRBJ2-3
D: TRBD2
size: .
V: TRBV19

CDR3: CACTGLAGDYEQYF
DNA: TGTGCCTGCACCGGACTAGCGGGAGACTACGAGCAGTACTTC
J: TRBJ2-7
D: TRBD2
size: few
V: TRBV30

CDR3: CASSLSPPNTGELFF
DNA: TGCGCCAGCAGCTTGTCTCCCCCGAACACCGGGGAGCTGTTTTTT
J: TRBJ2-2
D: .
size: .
V: TRBV5-1

CDR3: CASSITGTPYEQYF
DNA: TGTGCCAGCAGTATAACAGGTACCCCCTACGAGCAGTACTTC
J: TRBJ2-7
D: .
size: .
V: TRBV28

CDR3: CASSEERGRGTDTQYF
DNA: TGTGCCAGCAGTGAGGAGCGGGGTAGAGGCACAGATACGCAGTATTTT
J: TRBJ2-3
D: TRBD2
size: .
V: TRBV6-1

CDR3: CSAIAGTQYF
DNA: TGCAGTGCCATAGCGGGGACCCAGTACTTC
J: TRBJ2-5
D: TRBD2
size: .
V: TRBV20-1

CDR3: CASSLGLAEAFF
DNA: TGTGCCAGCAGTTTAGGTCTAGCTGAAGCTTTCTTT
J: TRBJ1-1
D: .
size: .
V: TRBV28